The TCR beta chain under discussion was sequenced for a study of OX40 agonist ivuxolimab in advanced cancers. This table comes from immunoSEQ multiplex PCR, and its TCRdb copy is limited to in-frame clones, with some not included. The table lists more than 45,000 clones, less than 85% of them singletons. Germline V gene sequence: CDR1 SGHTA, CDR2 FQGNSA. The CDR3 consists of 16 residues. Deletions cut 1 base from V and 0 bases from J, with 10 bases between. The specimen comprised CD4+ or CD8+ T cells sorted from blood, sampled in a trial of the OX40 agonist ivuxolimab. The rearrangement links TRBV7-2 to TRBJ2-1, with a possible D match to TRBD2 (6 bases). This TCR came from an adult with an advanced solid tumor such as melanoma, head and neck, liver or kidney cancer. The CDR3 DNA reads TGTGCCAGCAGCTTAGGGGCGGGAAGCTCCTACAATGAGCAGTTCTTC. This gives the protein CASSLGAGSSYNEQFF.